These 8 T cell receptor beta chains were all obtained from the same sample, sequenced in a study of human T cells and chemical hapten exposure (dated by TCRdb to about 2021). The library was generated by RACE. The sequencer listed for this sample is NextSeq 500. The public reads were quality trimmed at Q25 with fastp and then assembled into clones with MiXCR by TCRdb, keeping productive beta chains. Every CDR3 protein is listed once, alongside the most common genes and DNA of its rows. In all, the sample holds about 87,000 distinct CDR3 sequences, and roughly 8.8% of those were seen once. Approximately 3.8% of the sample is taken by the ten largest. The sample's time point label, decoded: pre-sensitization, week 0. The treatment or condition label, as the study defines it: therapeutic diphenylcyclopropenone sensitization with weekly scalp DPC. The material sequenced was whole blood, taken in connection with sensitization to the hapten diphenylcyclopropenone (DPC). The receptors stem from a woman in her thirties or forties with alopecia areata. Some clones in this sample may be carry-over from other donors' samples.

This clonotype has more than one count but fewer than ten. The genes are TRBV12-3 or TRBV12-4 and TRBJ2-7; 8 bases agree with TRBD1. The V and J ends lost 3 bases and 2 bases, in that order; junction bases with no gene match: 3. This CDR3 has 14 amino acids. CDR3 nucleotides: TGTGCCAGCAGTTTGGACAGGGCCGCCTACGAGCAGTACTTC. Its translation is CASSLDRAAYEQYF.

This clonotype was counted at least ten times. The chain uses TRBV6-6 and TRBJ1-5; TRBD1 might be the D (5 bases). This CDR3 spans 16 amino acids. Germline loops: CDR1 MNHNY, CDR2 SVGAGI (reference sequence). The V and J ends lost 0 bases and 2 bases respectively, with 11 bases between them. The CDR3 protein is CASSYSMGGGNQPQHF. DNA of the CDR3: TGTGCCAGCAGTTACTCGATGGGGGGGGGCAATCAGCCCCAGCATTTT.

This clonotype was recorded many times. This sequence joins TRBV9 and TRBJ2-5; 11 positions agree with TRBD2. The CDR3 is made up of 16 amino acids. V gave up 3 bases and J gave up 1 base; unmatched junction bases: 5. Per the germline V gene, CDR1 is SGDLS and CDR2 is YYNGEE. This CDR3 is CASSAGTSGPQETQYF. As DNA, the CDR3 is TGTGCCAGCAGCGCTGGGACTAGCGGCCCCCAAGAGACCCAGTACTTC.

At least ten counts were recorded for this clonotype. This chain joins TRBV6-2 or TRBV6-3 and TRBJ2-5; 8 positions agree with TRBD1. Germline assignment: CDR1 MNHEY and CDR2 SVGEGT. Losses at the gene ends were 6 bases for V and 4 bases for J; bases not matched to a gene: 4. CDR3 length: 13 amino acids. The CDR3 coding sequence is TGTGCCAGCAGCACAGGGGGAAGAGAGACCCAGTACTTC. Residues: CASSTGGRETQYF.

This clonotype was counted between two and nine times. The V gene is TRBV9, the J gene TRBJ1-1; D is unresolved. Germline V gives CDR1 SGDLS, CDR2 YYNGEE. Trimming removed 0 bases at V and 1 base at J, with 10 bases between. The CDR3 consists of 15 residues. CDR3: CASSVEPGGNTEAFF. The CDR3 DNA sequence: TGTGCCAGCAGCGTAGAACCCGGCGGGAACACTGAAGCTTTCTTT. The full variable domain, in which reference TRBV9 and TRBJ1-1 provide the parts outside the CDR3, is DSGVTQTPKHLITATGQRVTLRCSPRSGDLSVYWYQQSLDQGLQFLIQYYNGEERAKGNILERFSAQQFPDLHSELNLSSLELGDSALYFCASSVEPGGNTEAFFGQGTRLTVV.

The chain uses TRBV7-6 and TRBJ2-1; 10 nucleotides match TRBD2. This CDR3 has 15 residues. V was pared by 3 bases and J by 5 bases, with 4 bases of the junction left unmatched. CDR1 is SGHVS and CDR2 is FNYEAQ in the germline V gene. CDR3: CASSFGLAVNNEQFF. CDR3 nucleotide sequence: TGTGCCAGCAGCTTCGGACTAGCGGTCAACAATGAGCAGTTCTTC.

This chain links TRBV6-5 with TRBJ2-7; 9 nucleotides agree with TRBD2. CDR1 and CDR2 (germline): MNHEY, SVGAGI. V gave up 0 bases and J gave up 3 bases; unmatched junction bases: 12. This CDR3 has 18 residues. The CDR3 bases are TGTGCCAGCAGTTACTCGACCGACCCACGGACTAGCGTCTACGAGCAGTACTTC. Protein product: CASSYSTDPRTSVYEQYF.

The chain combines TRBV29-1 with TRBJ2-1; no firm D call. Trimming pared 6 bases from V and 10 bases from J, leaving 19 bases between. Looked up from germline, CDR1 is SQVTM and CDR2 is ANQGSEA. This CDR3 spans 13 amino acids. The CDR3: CSVAPGSGMEQFF. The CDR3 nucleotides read TGCAGCGTCGCCCCCGGGTCTGGGATGGAGCAGTTCTTC.